These T cell receptor beta chains were read from a single sample in a study of shared clonotypes between healthy human individuals. Profiling relied on immunoSEQ multiplex PCR, and the TCRdb table lists in-frame clones only, not all of them. The sample has some 740,000 clones, 80% to 95% seen once; the top ten hold under 30%. The sample taken for sequencing was naive CD8+ T cells sorted from blood. Receptor source: a man aged 30 to 39 in good health. The CDR3 runs from the conserved cysteine through the conserved F or W. D genes are given only for firm matches. Clone size, where shown, is once, few, many, or a class for clones that have expanded.

len | j_gene | d_gene | v_gene | abundance | CDR3nt | CDR3aa
17 | TRBJ1-1 | - | TRBV7-9 | - | TGTGCCAGCAGCCACCGCTTGCCGGGGAGTGGAGGCACTGAAGCTTTCTTT | CASSHRLPGSGGTEAFF
10 | TRBJ1-5 | - | TRBV6-6 | - | TGTGCCAGCAGGGCCCAGCCCCAGCATTTT | CASRAQPQHF
15 | TRBJ2-3 | - | TRBV6-5 | - | TGTGCCAGCAGTTACTCGGGGATCCCGCCAGATACGCAGTATTTT | CASSYSGIPPDTQYF
12 | TRBJ2-7 | - | TRBV15 | - | TGTGCCACCAGCGACTCGAACTACGAGCAGTACTTC | CATSDSNYEQYF
15 | TRBJ2-2 | - | TRBV6-5 | - | TGTGCCAGCAGTTACCAGGGGGGCGGGACCGGGGAGCTGTTTTTT | CASSYQGGGTGELFF
12 | TRBJ1-1 | - | TRBV2 | - | TGTGCCAGCAGCGAGGCCCTGACTGAAGCTTTCTTT | CASSEALTEAFF
14 | TRBJ1-2 | - | TRBV6-5 | - | TGTGCCAGCAGTTACTCGCCAGCTAACTATGGCTACACCTTC | CASSYSPANYGYTF
16 | TRBJ1-4 | - | TRBV4-1 | - | TGCGCCAGCAGCCAAGTTACCCTTGCAACTAATGAAAAACTGTTTTTT | CASSQVTLATNEKLFF
16 | TRBJ1-5 | - | TRBV27 | - | TGTGCCAGCAGTGCCCTCGGGGCCAGCGGGGAGCAGCCCCAGCATTTT | CASSALGASGEQPQHF
16 | TRBJ2-1 | TRBD2 | TRBV7-9 | - | TGTGCCAGCAGCACCCGCCGGACTAGCGGGGACAATGAGCAGTTCTTC | CASSTRRTSGDNEQFF
15 | TRBJ2-7 | TRBD2 | TRBV30 | - | TGTGCCTGGAGTGCGGGACTAGCGGGAGTAAACGAGCAGTACTTC | CAWSAGLAGVNEQYF
16 | TRBJ2-2 | TRBD1 | TRBV18 | - | TGTGCCAGCTTCAATTCCGGACAGGTTAACACCGGGGAGCTGTTTTTT | CASFNSGQVNTGELFF
13 | TRBJ2-7 | - | TRBV15 | - | TGTGCCACCAGCTCGAGGACTTTCTACGAGCAGTACTTC | CATSSRTFYEQYF
15 | TRBJ1-2 | TRBD1 | TRBV28 | - | TGTGCCAGCAGTCCTCGGACAGGGGGCAACTATGGCTACACCTTC | CASSPRTGGNYGYTF
12 | TRBJ2-1 | - | TRBV19 | - | TGTGCCAGTAGTCTGGACACGAATGAGCAGTTCTTC | CASSLDTNEQFF
14 | TRBJ2-7 | - | TRBV7-9 | - | TGTGCCAGCAGCCCCCCCGTGCCGGGGATCGAGCAGTACTTC | CASSPPVPGIEQYF
15 | TRBJ2-1 | TRBD1 | TRBV27 | - | TGTGCCAGCAGAGGGGGCCAAAGCTCCTACAATGAGCAGTTCTTC | CASRGGQSSYNEQFF
13 | TRBJ2-5 | TRBD1 | TRBV29-1 | - | TGCAGCGTCCTCGGGACAGGAGAAGAGACCCAGTACTTC | CSVLGTGEETQYF
16 | TRBJ2-3 | - | TRBV27 | - | TGTGCCAGCAGTCCTCTACAGGAGGAGTACACAGATACGCAGTATTTT | CASSPLQEEYTDTQYF
16 | TRBJ1-4 | TRBD1 | TRBV15 | - | TGTGCCACCAGCAGGGACAGGGTAATGGATAGTGAAAAACTGTTTTTT | CATSRDRVMDSEKLFF
14 | TRBJ2-7 | TRBD1 | TRBV9 | - | TGTGCCAGCAGCCTTGGGACAGGGGGGTACGAGCAGTACTTC | CASSLGTGGYEQYF
14 | TRBJ1-1 | - | TRBV7-2 | - | TGTGCCAGCAGCCAGGCGGGTGCCGTGGCCGAAGCTTTCTTT | CASSQAGAVAEAFF
15 | TRBJ2-7 | - | TRBV5-1 | - | TGCGCCAGCCGGGAGACCGGGTCCCCCGGGGACGAGCAGTACTTC | CASRETGSPGDEQYF
14 | TRBJ2-1 | - | TRBV10-1 | - | TGCGCCAGCAGCCGGGACCCTATTAACAATGAGCAGTTCTTC | CASSRDPINNEQFF
16 | TRBJ1-1 | TRBD1 | TRBV5-5 | - | TGTGCCAGCAGCGACCGGGACAGGCTCCCGAACACTGAAGCTTTCTTT | CASSDRDRLPNTEAFF
13 | TRBJ1-1 | - | TRBV11-2 | once | TGTGCCAGCAGCGTAACAGTGAACACTGAAGCTTTCTTT | CASSVTVNTEAFF
14 | TRBJ2-7 | TRBD2 | TRBV6-6 | - | TGTGCCAGCAGCCTGGAAGGGGAGGGTTACGAGCAGTACTTC | CASSLEGEGYEQYF
15 | TRBJ2-1 | - | TRBV7-2 | - | TGTGCCAGCAGAACCCCTGGAGGGATTGGGGATGAGCAGTTCTTC | CASRTPGGIGDEQFF
17 | TRBJ1-5 | - | TRBV5-6 | once | TGTGCCAGCAGCTTAAGAATTGACGGATATAGCAATCAGCCCCAGCATTTT | CASSLRIDGYSNQPQHF
12 | TRBJ2-3 | - | TRBV13 | - | TGTGCCAGCAGCCTCGGCCCAGATACGCAGTATTTT | CASSLGPDTQYF
15 | TRBJ1-5 | - | TRBV5-8 | - | TGTGCCAGCAGCTTAATCGAGAGCCCCGATCAGCCCCAGCATTTT | CASSLIESPDQPQHF
15 | TRBJ2-1 | TRBD2 | TRBV7-2 | - | TGTGCCAGCAGCTTCCTAGCGGGAGTATACAATGAGCAGTTCTTC | CASSFLAGVYNEQFF
12 | TRBJ1-2 | - | TRBV30 | - | TGTGCCTGGAGCGAACTTAACTATGGCTACACCTTC | CAWSELNYGYTF
13 | TRBJ2-7 | - | TRBV6-6 | once | TGTGCCAGCAGCCCAGGCAGGTGGGGTGAGCAGTACTTC | CASSPGRWGEQYF
12 | TRBJ1-2 | - | TRBV7-9 | - | TGTGCCAGCTTGCGGGACGACTATGGCTACACCTTC | CASLRDDYGYTF
13 | TRBJ2-1 | - | TRBV29-1 | - | TGCAGCGTTGATGGGCTAGCAGCCGATGAGCAGTTCTTC | CSVDGLAADEQFF
11 | TRBJ2-7 | - | TRBV25-1 | - | TGTGCCAGCACGTCAGGCTACGAGCAGTACTTC | CASTSGYEQYF
13 | TRBJ2-1 | - | TRBV18 | - | TGTGCCAGCTCACCGGCAGGGTTCGGTGAGCAGTTCTTC | CASSPAGFGEQFF
12 | TRBJ2-1 | - | TRBV13 | - | TGTGCCAGCGCCCGGGGTTACAATGAGCAGTTCTTC | CASARGYNEQFF
16 | TRBJ2-7 | - | TRBV27 | - | TGTGCCAGCAGTTTACTCCTAGCGGAGGGGGCCTACGAGCAGTACTTC | CASSLLLAEGAYEQYF
15 | TRBJ1-4 | - | TRBV5-5 | - | TGTGCCAGCAGCTTGCCAGGGGTTGAGGGAGAAAAACTGTTTTTT | CASSLPGVEGEKLFF
16 | TRBJ2-1 | - | TRBV29-1 | - | TGCAGCGTTGATGGTTTGGACACAGGTTTATACAATGAGCAGTTCTTC | CSVDGLDTGLYNEQFF
15 | TRBJ2-1 | TRBD1 | TRBV19 | - | TGTGCCAGTAGTAGCTGGGACAGCACCTACAATGAGCAGTTCTTC | CASSSWDSTYNEQFF
17 | TRBJ2-7 | - | TRBV5-1 | - | TGCGCCAGCAGCTTGGTCGGGAGAGTTGTGAATATATACGAGCAGTACTTC | CASSLVGRVVNIYEQYF
13 | TRBJ2-7 | - | TRBV10-3 | few | TGTGCCATCAGTGAGGGGTTATCCTACGAGCAGTACTTC | CAISEGLSYEQYF
15 | TRBJ2-3 | - | TRBV11-2 | - | TGTGCCAGCAGCCATGGGCCTAGGGTAGCAGATACGCAGTATTTT | CASSHGPRVADTQYF
15 | TRBJ2-7 | - | TRBV10-1 | - | TGCGCCAGCAGTGAGTCGATAGGGTCGAGGAACGAGCAGTACTTC | CASSESIGSRNEQYF
16 | TRBJ2-3 | TRBD2 | TRBV18 | once | TGTGCCAGCTCACCATTAGCGGGAGAAGTGAGAGATACGCAGTATTTT | CASSPLAGEVRDTQYF
13 | TRBJ2-7 | - | TRBV11-2 | - | TGTGCCAGCAGCCCCGGGCAGGGCTACGAGCAGTACTTC | CASSPGQGYEQYF
15 | TRBJ2-5 | - | TRBV10-3 | - | TGTGCCATCAGTGAGTCGATTACCTCCTGGGAGACCCAGTACTTC | CAISESITSWETQYF
13 | TRBJ2-1 | - | TRBV7-9 | - | TGTGCCAGCAGGGACTCCTTGTACAATGAGCAGTTCTTC | CASRDSLYNEQFF
13 | TRBJ1-2 | - | TRBV7-8 | few | TGTGCCAGCAGCTTAGTTCGGGGGGCTTGGCCGAACTTC | CASSLVRGAWPNF
17 | TRBJ2-7 | TRBD2 | TRBV2 | - | TGTGCCAGCAGCGAAAGGGGTAGCGGGAGGCCCTCCTACGAGCAGTACTTC | CASSERGSGRPSYEQYF
16 | TRBJ2-7 | - | TRBV13 | - | TGTGCCAGCAGCTTTCCCTCCGGGACCGACTCCTACGAGCAGTACTTC | CASSFPSGTDSYEQYF
16 | TRBJ2-2 | - | TRBV4-2 | - | TGTGCCAGCAGCCCCTACGGGCGGGAGAACACCGGGGAGCTGTTTTTT | CASSPYGRENTGELFF
12 | TRBJ2-1 | - | TRBV28 | - | TGTGCCAGCAGTTCCTCTGGGGATGAGCAGTTCTTC | CASSSSGDEQFF
14 | TRBJ2-7 | TRBD1 | TRBV27 | - | TGTGCCAGCAGTCCCAGACAGGGCTCCTACGAGCAGTACTTC | CASSPRQGSYEQYF
15 | TRBJ2-7 | - | TRBV5-4 | once | TGTGCCAGCAGCTCCTCCCGGGCCGTAAGCCACGAGCAGTACTTC | CASSSSRAVSHEQYF
19 | TRBJ2-4 | TRBD2 | TRBV5-1 | - | TGCGCCAGCAGCTCAGGGGGGACTAGCGGGAGGGTTGGCAAAAACATTCAGTACTTC | CASSSGGTSGRVGKNIQYF
14 | TRBJ1-3 | - | TRBV7-2 | - | TGTGCCAGCAGCTTAGGGACAGACGGAAACACCATATATTTT | CASSLGTDGNTIYF